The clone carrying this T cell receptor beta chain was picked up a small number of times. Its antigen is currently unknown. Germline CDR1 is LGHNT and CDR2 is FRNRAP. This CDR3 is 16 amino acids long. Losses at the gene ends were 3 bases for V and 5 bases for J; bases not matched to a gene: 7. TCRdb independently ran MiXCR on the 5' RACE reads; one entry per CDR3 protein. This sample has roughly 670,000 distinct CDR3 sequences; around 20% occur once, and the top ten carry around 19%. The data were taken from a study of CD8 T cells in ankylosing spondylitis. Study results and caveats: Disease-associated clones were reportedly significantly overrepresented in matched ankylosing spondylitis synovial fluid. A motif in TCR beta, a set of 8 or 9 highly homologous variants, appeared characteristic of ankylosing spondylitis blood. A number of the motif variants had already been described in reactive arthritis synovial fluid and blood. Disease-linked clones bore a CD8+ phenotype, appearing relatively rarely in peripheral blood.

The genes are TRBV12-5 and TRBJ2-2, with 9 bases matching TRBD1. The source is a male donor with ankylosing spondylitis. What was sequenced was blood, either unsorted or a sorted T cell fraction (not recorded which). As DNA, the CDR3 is TGTGCTAGTGGTTTCGTTGGGACAGGGAGGACCGGGGAGCTGTTTTTT. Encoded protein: CASGFVGTGRTGELFF.